These T cell receptor beta chains were read from a single sample in a study of tumor-infiltrating lymphocytes in localized non-small cell lung cancer. Profiling relied on immunoSEQ multiplex PCR, and the TCRdb table lists in-frame clones only, not all of them. The sample has 10,000 to 15,000 clones; roughly 80% are singletons. The sequenced sample was uninvolved lung tissue not adjacent to the tumor. The receptors here all came from a human donor with non-small cell lung cancer. Both conserved end residues are part of each CDR3. Fields, in order: clone size, J gene, D gene, CDR3 length, V gene, CDR3 protein, CDR3 DNA. D genes are given only for firm matches. Size is stated for part of the rows, as once, few or many counts, or as a class when the clone is expanded.

-,TRBJ2-7,-,14,TRBV5-6,CASSSFGPVGEQYF,TGTGCCAGCAGCTCGTTTGGACCGGTAGGGGAGCAGTACTTC
-,TRBJ1-2,-,12,TRBV19,CASSWTAGGYTF,TGTGCCAGTTCTTGGACAGCTGGTGGCTACACCTTC
-,TRBJ2-2,-,15,TRBV30,CAGKGQAGLTGELFF,TGTGCCGGGAAAGGACAGGCGGGGCTGACCGGGGAGCTGTTTTTT
-,TRBJ1-5,TRBD1,12,TRBV2,CASNGDSQPQHF,TGTGCCAGCAATGGGGACAGCCAGCCCCAGCATTTT
-,TRBJ2-5,TRBD2,15,TRBV9,CASSVGRGVQETQYF,TGTGCCAGCAGCGTAGGCCGGGGGGTCCAAGAGACCCAGTACTTC
-,TRBJ1-3,-,15,TRBV7-8,CASSLAAGSGNTIYF,TGTGCCAGCAGCTTAGCGGCAGGGTCTGGAAACACCATATATTTT
-,TRBJ2-1,TRBD1,21,TRBV5-1,CASSYYAGPGQGPSSYNEQFF,TGCGCCAGCAGCTACTACGCTGGCCCGGGACAGGGCCCCAGCTCCTACAATGAGCAGTTCTTC
-,TRBJ2-7,TRBD2,12,TRBV29-1,CSVGTSGYEQYF,TGCAGCGTTGGGACTAGCGGCTACGAGCAGTACTTC
-,TRBJ1-4,-,15,TRBV4-3,CASSQETRGYEKLFF,TGCGCCAGCAGCCAAGAGACAAGGGGGTATGAAAAACTGTTTTTT
-,TRBJ2-1,-,16,TRBV7-2,CASSSTGTLPRDEQFF,TGTGCCAGCAGCTCGACCGGGACGCTTCCTCGAGATGAGCAGTTCTTC
few,TRBJ1-2,TRBD1,13,TRBV30,CACDRDRAYGYTF,TGTGCCTGTGACCGGGACAGGGCTTATGGCTACACCTTC
-,TRBJ2-7,-,14,TRBV6-5,CASSGQSSSYEQYF,TGTGCCAGCAGCGGACAGTCTTCCTCCTACGAGCAGTACTTC
few,TRBJ2-6,-,13,TRBV30,CAWSVAGANVLTF,TGTGCCTGGTCGGTCGCTGGGGCCAACGTCCTGACTTTC
-,TRBJ2-5,TRBD2,14,TRBV7-9,CASSRDYLQETQYF,TGTGCCAGCAGCCGGGACTATCTTCAAGAGACCCAGTACTTC
-,TRBJ1-3,-,13,TRBV2,CASGGLYGNTIYF,TGTGCCAGCGGCGGGCTTTATGGAAACACCATATATTTT
few,TRBJ2-7,-,15,TRBV5-4,CASSSTGSSSYEQYF,TGTGCCAGCAGCTCGACTGGGTCCAGCTCCTACGAGCAGTACTTC
-,TRBJ2-1,-,15,TRBV29-1,CSVEVMAGRLNEQFF,TGCAGCGTTGAAGTAATGGCAGGGAGGCTCAATGAGCAGTTCTTC
-,TRBJ1-5,TRBD1,15,TRBV6-1,CATEKVGQGNQPQHF,TGTGCCACCGAGAAGGTGGGACAGGGAAATCAGCCCCAGCATTTT
-,TRBJ1-2,-,16,TRBV13,CASSLVGGGANYGYTF,TGTGCCAGCAGCTTGGTAGGTGGTGGAGCTAACTATGGCTACACCTTC
-,TRBJ2-3,-,15,TRBV15,CATTDYHKSADTQYF,TGTGCCACAACGGACTACCACAAGTCGGCAGATACGCAGTATTTT
medium-sized,TRBJ1-1,-,15,TRBV5-5,CASSLSQLGGTEAFF,TGTGCCAGCAGCTTATCGCAACTCGGGGGCACTGAAGCTTTCTTT
-,TRBJ2-2,-,15,TRBV21-1,CASSKVGPNTGELFF,TGTGCCAGCAGCAAGGTTGGGCCCAACACCGGGGAGCTGTTTTTT